The entry that follows covers one T cell receptor (beta chain) sequence. The data are from a study of control samples from healthy donors and cancer patients. TCRdb keeps only in-frame clones here, not all; method: immunoSEQ multiplex PCR. The sample includes just over 50,000 clones, roughly 90% of them seen just once. The germline V and J ends were trimmed by 2 bases and 0 bases, with 8 bases remaining between them. Germline V gives CDR1 LNHNV, CDR2 YYDKDF (reference sequence). The CDR3 runs 16 residues. The sequencing sample was made of PBMCs. The sequence was collected from a man in his forties or fifties with head and neck cancer. The J gene is TRBJ1-6, the V gene TRBV15; D is perhaps TRBD1 (5 bases). For the CDR3, the DNA is TGTGCCACCAGCAGAAGACAGAGCTCCTATAATTCACCCCTCCACTTT. It codes for CATSRRQSSYNSPLHF.